This TCR beta chain was observed in a study of cytomegalovirus exposure and HLA in healthy donors. Study-level results: Researchers counted around 160 TCR beta chains as cytomegalovirus-associated. As confirmed in vitro, three CMV-associated chains were specific for CMV antigens.

This clone was seen more than once but under ten times. Its antigen is undetermined. The PCR used 60 Vbeta and 13 Jbeta primers. The protocol was immunoSEQ multiplex PCR, while the TCRdb copy is restricted to in-frame clones and leaves out a portion. The sample holds roughly 120,000 clones, roughly three quarters seen once. Nominally healthy donors provided the samples, though records likely missed some immune exposures. The TCR comes from a man between 18 and 35 years old in good health and CMV-seronegative. The sequenced sample consisted of PBMCs.

This CDR3 is CASSLTVPNEKLFF. CDR3 nucleotides: TGTGCCAGCAGCCTCACGGTCCCCAATGAAAAACTGTTTTTT. The chain couples TRBV5-6 to TRBJ1-4; D call uncertain. Germline CDR1 reads SGHDT; CDR2 reads YYEEEE. This CDR3 comprises 14 residues. V lost 4 bases, J lost 5 bases, and 12 bases lay in between.